This T cell receptor beta chain was found in a study of cytomegalovirus exposure and HLA in healthy donors. The CDR3 spans 16 residues. Looked up from germline, CDR1 is MDHEN and CDR2 is SYDVKM. The V end was cut by 2 bases, the J end by 5 bases, with 18 bases between. Comments on this clone: Its antigen is unidentified.

General study findings and limits: By a later analysis, the bulk of CMV-associated TCR beta chains appeared HLA-restricted. In a later analysis, TCR association rates varied by HLA locus: DRB1 most, HLA-C fewest.

The PCR contained 60 Vbeta and 13 Jbeta primers. TCRdb's table, derived via immunoSEQ multiplex PCR, lists solely in-frame clones and lacks some. The sample records 130,000 to 150,000 clones, approximately 80% being singletons. The chain uses TRBV28 and TRBJ1-2; D ambiguous. Source material: PBMCs. This TCR came from a woman in her thirties or forties in good health and CMV-seropositive. CDR3 in DNA: TGTGCCAGCAGTTTAGGTGGGTCGCGGCTGAGGTATGGCTACACCTTC. Amino acid sequence: CASSLGGSRLRYGYTF.